A single sample is the source of the 3 T cell receptor beta chains below, sequenced in a study of blood T cell repertoires in COVID-19. Only in-frame clones appear in the TCRdb table, and some are missing; sequencing was by immunoSEQ multiplex PCR. The sample includes roughly 410,000 clones, 87% of them seen just once. Sequenced: peripheral blood. The receptors derive from a woman aged 55-70 years with COVID-19, enrolled during active disease.

The chain carries TRBV15 and TRBJ1-5; D is perhaps TRBD1 (5 bases). Trimming removed 0 bases at V and 6 bases at J, with 12 bases between. CDR1 is LNHNV and CDR2 is YYDKDF in the germline V gene (reference sequence). The CDR3 contains 15 residues. The CDR3 DNA sequence: TGTGCCACCAGCAGAGAGGCCAGGGTACGTCAGCCCCAGCATTTT. It encodes CATSREARVRQPQHF.

The chain links TRBV19 to TRBJ1-3; 8 bases are a match to TRBD1. Germline V CDR1 and CDR2: LNHDA, SQIVND (reference sequence). The CDR3 contains 17 residues. Trimming cost V 6 bases and J 0 bases; bases outside gene matches: 10. Here the CDR3 reads CASSRGQDSFSGNTIYF. The CDR3 region has the DNA TGTGCCAGTAGCCGGGGACAGGACTCTTTCTCTGGAAACACCATATATTTT.

The V call is TRBV7-3, the J call TRBJ2-3; 7 bases are a match to TRBD1. The germline CDR1 and CDR2 sequences are SGHTA and FQGTGA. CDR3 size: 15 residues. The V gene end was trimmed by 5 bases and the J gene end by 3 bases; junction bases not matched to a gene: 8. As DNA, the CDR3 is TGTGCCAGCAGCCGACAGGGAGCTGTGACAGATACGCAGTATTTT. This gives the protein CASSRQGAVTDTQYF.